The clone carrying this TCR beta chain was counted only a few times. Methods used by the authors: For nucleated cells, counts were estimated from reference gene primer amplification. TCRdb keeps only in-frame clones here, not all; method: immunoSEQ multiplex PCR. The DNA gave D and trimming, while V, J and clone size come from that table. This table holds hundreds of thousands of clones, about 83% found once. The record originates from a study of blood T cell repertoires in COVID-19. Study summary: Spain, Italy and the United States supplied samples that represented acute and convalescent COVID-19. Nucleic acid was either cDNA or gDNA, and it came from T cells, B-cell-depleted T cells, or PBMCs.

V gave up 5 bases and J gave up 0 bases; unmatched junction bases: 7. Looked up from germline, CDR1 is MDHEN and CDR2 is SYDVKM. This CDR3 has 17 amino acids. Material: peripheral blood. The chain uses TRBV28 and TRBJ1-3; 10 bases match TRBD1. The sequence was collected from a woman aged 45-60 years who had recovered from COVID-19. The chain's CDR3 is CASSPWDRGGSGNTIYF. The CDR3 DNA reads as TGTGCCAGCAGTCCCTGGGACAGGGGAGGCTCTGGAAACACCATATATTTT.